Shown below are 20 T cell receptor beta chains from a single sample sequenced in a study of cytomegalovirus exposure and HLA in healthy donors. A multiplex PCR was run with 60 Vbeta primers and 13 Jbeta primers. The data were produced by immunoSEQ multiplex PCR, yet TCRdb's version contains in-frame clones alone and is incomplete. The repertoire holds 200,000 or so clones, with approximately 83% as singletons. Source material: PBMCs. These receptors all stem from a boy between 2 and 10 years old in good health and CMV-seronegative.

This chain uses TRBV12-5 with TRBJ1-1; 10 bases map to TRBD1. After removal of 3 bases from V and 5 bases from J, the junction contained 3 bases not matched to a gene. The CDR3 has 14 amino acids. Germline V gives CDR1 LGHNT, CDR2 FRNRAP. The CDR3 DNA reads TGTGCTAGTGGTTTTGGGACAGGGGATACTGAAGCTTTCTTT. As protein: CASGFGTGDTEAFF.

The chain carries TRBV5-4 and TRBJ2-3; 9 bases are a match to TRBD2. The CDR3 consists of 15 residues. Germline values: CDR1 SGHNT, CDR2 YYREEE (reference sequence). Trimming at V came to 0 bases and at J to 4 bases, leaving 3 bases not matched to a gene. CDR3 sequence (DNA): TGTGCCAGCAGCTTGGGCGGGGGGGGCCCAGATACGCAGTATTTT. Translation gives CASSLGGGGPDTQYF. Full variable domain (missing parts from reference TRBV5-4 and TRBJ2-3): ETGVTQSPTHLIKTRGQQVTLRCSSQSGHNTVSWYQQALGQGPQFIFQYYREEENGRGNFPPRFSGLQFPNYSSELNVNALELDDSALYLCASSLGGGGPDTQYFGPGTRLTVL.

The genes are TRBV29-1 and TRBJ2-1; 7 bases are a match to TRBD2. Germline V gene lookup returns CDR1 SQVTM and CDR2 ANQGSEA. Trimming removed 6 bases from V and 9 bases from J; junction bases left unmatched: 17. CDR3 length: 15 residues. The CDR3 region has the DNA TGCAGCGTAGCCGGGACTACCATTCGGCGGGGTGAGCAGTTCTTC. Translating gives CSVAGTTIRRGEQFF.

This chain links TRBV6-1 with TRBJ1-1; 8 bases fit TRBD1. The length of the CDR3 is 15 residues. The germline V gene has CDR1 MNHNS and CDR2 SASEGT. Trimming cost V 0 bases and J 4 bases; bases outside gene matches: 4. CDR3 nucleotide sequence: TGTGCCAGCAGTGAAGCGCCAGGGGGCGTCACTGAAGCTTTCTTT. Its protein product is CASSEAPGGVTEAFF.

This clone showed up just once. The chain carries TRBV27 and TRBJ2-3, with TRBD2 matching 13 bases. The ends lost 5 bases at V and 8 bases at J; junction bases unmatched: 13. Germline CDR1 MNHEY, CDR2 SMNVEV (reference sequence). The CDR3 sequence is 17 residues long. DNA of the CDR3: TGTGCCAGCAGTAGTGGGACTAGCGGGAATCTAGGCGTTACGCAGTATTTT. It specifies CASSSGTSGNLGVTQYF.

This chain links TRBV10-3 with TRBJ2-3; weak D call: TRBD1 (6 bases). In germline, CDR1 is ENHRY, CDR2 SYGVKD. This CDR3 contains 14 residues. The ends were cut back, 10 bases at V and 2 bases at J, with 16 bases in the middle. CDR3 in DNA: TGTGCCACCAGGTTACAGGGCTCCACAGATACGCAGTATTTT. Translation: CATRLQGSTDTQYF.

The rearrangement uses TRBV9 and TRBJ2-5; no definite D call. The CDR3 loop spans 16 amino acids. Germline V gene lookup returns CDR1 SGDLS and CDR2 YYNGEE. The V and J ends lost 0 bases and 4 bases respectively, with 16 bases between them. In DNA form, the CDR3 reads TGTGCCAGCAGCGTAGCTTCCGGCTTTACGGGAGAGACCCAGTACTTC. Its translation: CASSVASGFTGETQYF.

The V gene is TRBV4-1, the J gene TRBJ2-1; D call uncertain. Trimming removed 1 base at V and 4 bases at J, with 5 bases between. The CDR3 totals 13 residues. Germline values: CDR1 MGHRA, CDR2 YSYEKL. In DNA form, the CDR3 reads TGCGCCAGCAGCCAAGCGGTTTACAATGAGCAGTTCTTC. As protein: CASSQAVYNEQFF.

V and J are TRBV2 and TRBJ2-2, with 7 nucleotides matching TRBD1. The V and J ends lost 5 bases and 0 bases, in that order; junction bases with no gene match: 3. CDR3 length: 15 residues. The germline CDR1 and CDR2 sequences are SNHLY and FYNNEI. CDR3 residues: CASSPGQANTGELFF. As DNA, the CDR3 is TGTGCCAGCAGTCCCGGACAGGCGAACACCGGGGAGCTGTTTTTT.

The chain has TRBV29-1 and TRBJ2-7; possibly TRBD1 or TRBD2 for D (9 bases each). V was clipped by 4 bases and J by 1 base, with 26 bases between them. Germline V gene lookup returns CDR1 SQVTM and CDR2 ANQGSEA. The CDR3 runs to 18 residues. CDR3 nucleotides: TGCAGCGTTGTCGGACAGGGGAAAAGCGGGGGGCTTTCCTACGAGCAGTACTTC. This translates into CSVVGQGKSGGLSYEQYF.

V and J are TRBV11-2 and TRBJ1-2; D might be TRBD1 (6 bases). The germline V gene has CDR1 SGHAT and CDR2 FQNNGV. V lost 5 bases, J lost 4 bases, and 14 bases lay in between. The CDR3 covers 14 residues. CDR3 region: CASSPRRTVYGYTF. The DNA for the CDR3 is TGTGCCAGCAGCCCCCGTCGGACAGTCTATGGCTACACCTTC.

DNA for the CDR3: TGTGCCAGCTCATCGCGACAGGGCCTCCCAAAGGGATCACCCCTCCACTTT. Protein product: CASSSRQGLPKGSPLHF. The chain uses TRBV18 and TRBJ1-6; 7 nucleotides agree with TRBD1. The CDR3 is 17 amino acids. CDR1 KGHSH and CDR2 LQKENI come from the germline V gene. Trimming took 5 bases from V and 10 from J; bases not matched to a gene: 17.

This clone was detected only once. V gene TRBV7-2 combines with J gene TRBJ2-2; 13 positions agree with TRBD2. V shed 5 bases and J 6 bases; nucleotides not matched to a gene: 6. The CDR3 spans 16 residues. Looked up from germline, CDR1 is SGHTA and CDR2 is FQGNSA. CDR3 protein: CASSPTSGGVPGELFF. The DNA for the CDR3 is TGTGCCAGCAGCCCAACTAGCGGGGGGGTTCCCGGGGAGCTGTTTTTT.

The chain links TRBV4-3 to TRBJ2-3; perhaps TRBD1 as D (5 bases). Between the trimmed V and J ends, which lost 4 bases and 2 bases, there was a span of 13 bases. CDR3 length: 15 residues. CDR1 is LGHNA, CDR2 YSLEER, per germline. As DNA, the CDR3 is TGCGCCAGCAGCCCTGGGGCAGGGATCACAGATACGCAGTATTTT. Amino acids: CASSPGAGITDTQYF.

This sequence joins TRBV29-1 and TRBJ1-2; possibly TRBD1 for D (6 bases). The germline V and J ends were trimmed by 5 bases and 0 bases, with 19 bases remaining between them. The germline CDR1 and CDR2 sequences are SQVTM and ANQGSEA. CDR3 length equals 16 residues. In nucleotides, the CDR3 is TGCAGCGTTCTAGCTTCCGGTGACAGGCCTAACTATGGCTACACCTTC. Protein sequence: CSVLASGDRPNYGYTF. Together with reference TRBV29-1 and TRBJ1-2, the CDR3 gives the full variable domain: SAVISQKPSRDICQRGTSLTIQCQVDSQVTMMFWYRQQPGQSLTLIATANQGSEATYESGFVIDKFPISRPNLTFSTLTVSNMSPEDSSIYLCSVLASGDRPNYGYTFGSGTRLTVV.

The rearrangement joins TRBV6-5 to TRBJ1-2, with D possibly matching TRBD1 (5 bases). The V end was cut by 4 bases, the J end by 5 bases, with 14 bases between. There are 14 residues in the CDR3. The germline gives CDR1 MNHEY, CDR2 SVGAGI. The CDR3 is CASSSLGRGYGYTF. Here the CDR3 DNA reads TGTGCCAGCAGTTCCCTCGGGAGGGGTTATGGCTACACCTTC.

The CDR3 DNA follows: TGTGCCAGCAGCCTAAGACCGACAGGGTCCTACGAAGCTTTCTTT. It is translated as CASSLRPTGSYEAFF. The chain uses TRBV7-9 and TRBJ1-1, with 7 nucleotides matching TRBD1. Germline-derived CDR1 and CDR2 are SEHNR and FQNEAQ (reference sequence). Trimming at V came to 5 bases and at J to 8 bases, leaving 14 bases not matched to a gene. This CDR3 contains 15 residues.

To note about this clone: Other DNA sequences within the sample encode an identical CDR3. The chain combines TRBV9 with TRBJ1-1; D is perhaps TRBD1 (6 bases). CDR3 size: 13 residues. Germline V gene data show CDR1 as SGDLS and CDR2 as YYNGEE. V lost 2 bases to trimming and J lost 2 bases, with 7 bases between them. CDR3 in amino acids: CASSVDSNTEAFF. CDR3 nucleotides: TGTGCCAGCAGCGTGGACAGCAACACTGAAGCTTTCTTT.

This chain connects TRBV5-1 to TRBJ2-7, with D possibly TRBD1 on 6 matching bases. The CDR3 runs to 15 residues. Germline-derived CDR1 and CDR2 are SGHRS and YFSETQ. V lost 4 bases and J lost 2, with 16 bases in between. CDR3 sequence (DNA): TGCGCCAGCAGCCCTTCACAGGGAAAAGCCTACGAGCAGTACTTC. Its translation: CASSPSQGKAYEQYF.

V gene TRBV15 combines with J gene TRBJ2-1, with a weak D call TRBD2 (6 bases). CDR1 and CDR2 (germline): LNHNV, YYDKDF (reference sequence). The V end was cut by 1 base, the J end by 2 bases, with 12 bases between. This CDR3 region has 16 residues. CDR3 residues: CATSRGTAGTYNEQFF. The CDR3 DNA follows: TGTGCCACCAGCAGAGGAACAGCGGGCACCTACAATGAGCAGTTCTTC.